This T cell receptor beta chain originates from a study of regulatory T cells in long-lasting Graves disease. About this clonotype itself: At one end, the junction sequence differs from germline, possibly due to a read error.

Time point denoted: newly diagnosed GD, antithyroid drugs for less than 3 months. PBMC RNA served as the TCR library source. Sequencing libraries for TCR beta were prepared with iRepertoire HTBI primers and Arm-PCR of CDR3 regions. Each CDR3 protein gets one entry after TCRdb re-called the multiplex PCR reads with MiXCR. The sample lists 450,000 to 500,000 distinct CDR3 sequences; around 16% were seen once. The CDR3 covers 15 residues. Germline lookup yields CDR1 SGHRS and CDR2 YFSETQ. These same data were also listed under a study on T cells in Graves' hyperthyroidism and ophthalmopathy. That source adds: Using the HTBI primer set, a first-round RT-PCR was run on the TCR CDR3. The model foresaw ophthalmopathy a median about 6.5 months prior to onset.

This specimen consisted of peripheral blood mononuclear cells (PBMCs), obtained at new diagnosis, from a patient treated with antithyroid drugs. V gene TRBV5-1 combines with J gene TRBJ2-6; D gene ambiguous. The source of this sequence is a man in his forties or fifties with Graves disease. CDR3 bases: TGCGCCAGCAGCTTGGCCAGCCCTAGGGCCAACGTCCTGGCTTTC. Translated: CASSLASPRANVLAF.